This TCR beta chain appears in the sequencing data of a study of T cells in Graves' hyperthyroidism and ophthalmopathy. Study-level findings and limits: A model of 13 V-J pairs discriminated ophthalmopathy from stable hyperthyroidism.

There are 17 residues in the CDR3. Germline CDR1 is SGHTA and CDR2 is FQGNSA. Not enrolled were patients with uncontrolled infection, other autoimmune disease, pregnancy or lactation. Comment on this clonotype: What it binds is unknown. Compared with germline, one end of the junction differs, possibly owing to a read error.

TCR beta CDR3 regions were amplified from RNA transcripts. HTBI primers were employed in a first-round RT-PCR of the TCR CDR3. In TCRdb, the multiplex PCR reads were re-called with MiXCR into one record per CDR3 protein. The table records about 540,000 distinct CDR3 sequences, 40% to 55% of them present only once. This sequence joins TRBV7-2 and TRBJ1-2, with 7 bases aligning to TRBD1. Sequencing was performed on peripheral blood or thyroid tissue (not recorded which). This sequence was found in a woman in her late teens or twenties with Graves' hyperthyroidism. This CDR3 reads CASSQDRDATPNYGCTF. The CDR3 DNA is TGTGCCAGCAGCCAAGACAGGGATGCTACGCCTAACTATGGCTGCACCTTC.